These T cell receptor beta chains were read from a single sample in a study of early T cells in non-severe SARS-CoV-2 infection. TCRdb reanalysed the 5' RACE reads using MiXCR and keeps one entry per CDR3 protein. The profile shows around 58,000 distinct CDR3 sequences, 14% to 15% of them singletons. The sequencing used whole blood, collected at baseline. The receptors were sampled from an adult who was a healthcare worker with PCR-confirmed SARS-CoV-2 infection or an uninfected control (not recorded which). CDR3s include the opening cysteine and the closing phenylalanine or tryptophan. A D gene is named only where the DNA matches it firmly.

d_call v_call cdr3_aa
TRBD1 TRBV5-1 CASSLGTGNYGYTF
TRBD2 TRBV6-4 CASSDSSGRADTQYF
TRBD1 TRBV30 CASQRNRGSGNTIYF
. TRBV5-1 CASSVGQYEQYF
TRBD1 TRBV18 CASWGQGERETQYF
. TRBV28 CASTWGAGQPQHF
TRBD2 TRBV2 CASTQTSGFYNEQFF
. TRBV4-1 CASSQELTIAGGELFF
. TRBV12-3/TRBV12-4 CASSLTASYEQYF
TRBD1 TRBV5-1 CASSLTAGGSPYNEQFF
. TRBV19 CASTASIYGYTF
TRBD1 TRBV6-6 CASSSHSLDRDYGYTF
. TRBV3-1 CASRANTNTGELFF
TRBD2 TRBV12-3/TRBV12-4 CASRGTSGTLNEQFF
TRBD1 TRBV20-1 CSARLQGAGNTIYF